These 10 T cell receptor beta chains came from one sample sequenced in a study of blood T cell repertoires in COVID-19. Some clones are missing from TCRdb's copy, which holds only in-frame ones; the method was immunoSEQ multiplex PCR. Found here are more than 300,000 clones, roughly 92% of them singletons; the top ten hold roughly 0.9%. The sample taken for sequencing was PBMCs or T cells enriched from blood (not recorded which). These receptors were collected from a woman aged 40 to 50 who had been exposed to COVID-19.

This rearrangement joins TRBV2 to TRBJ1-6; D remains unclear. This CDR3 is 17 amino acids long. The germline V gene encodes CDR1 SNHLY and CDR2 FYNNEI. V was trimmed by 7 bases and J by 0 bases, leaving 16 bases between them. The CDR3 loop reads CASTPRSRSSYNSPLHF. The CDR3 DNA reads TGTGCCAGCACCCCCCGGAGCCGGAGCTCCTATAATTCACCCCTCCACTTT.

The chain employs TRBV6-4 and TRBJ1-2; D gene ambiguous. Trimming took 8 bases from V and 3 from J, leaving 13 bases between them. From germline, CDR1 is MRHNA and CDR2 SNTAGT. This CDR3 is built from 13 residues. This CDR3 is CASSAGGDYGYTF. DNA for the CDR3: TGTGCCAGCTCTGCGGGTGGGGACTATGGCTACACCTTC.

The chain uses TRBV7-2 and TRBJ2-1; TRBD2 aligns across 7 bases. With 1 base clipped from V and 8 bases from J, the junction kept 8 bases outside the gene matches. Germline CDR1 is SGHTA and CDR2 is FQGNSA. This CDR3 is built from 15 residues. The CDR3 region is CASSLGGGVGDEQFF. CDR3 in DNA: TGTGCCAGCAGCTTAGGGGGGGGAGTGGGAGATGAGCAGTTCTTC.

This clone was detected only once. The chain couples TRBV6-4 to TRBJ1-2; possibly TRBD1 for D (6 bases). The CDR3 is 15 amino acids. The V gene lost 3 bases and the J gene lost 8 bases, with 19 bases spanning the gap. Germline V gives CDR1 MRHNA, CDR2 SNTAGT. The CDR3 loop is CASSEKPEGGGGYTF. The DNA of the CDR3 is TGTGCCAGCAGTGAGAAACCCGAAGGCGGGGGCGGCTACACCTTC.

V gene TRBV5-4 combines with J gene TRBJ1-4; D gene ambiguous. The germline CDR1 and CDR2 sequences are SGHNT and YYREEE (reference sequence). The CDR3 spans 13 residues. V gave up 5 bases and J gave up 8 bases, with 13 bases separating them. The CDR3 here is CASSSGRGEKLFF. The CDR3 DNA reads as TGTGCCAGCAGTTCCGGCCGAGGAGAAAAACTGTTTTTT.

The chain employs TRBV21-1 and TRBJ1-3; the table calls TRBD1, which could not be checked here. TRBV21-1 is a listed pseudogene. The CDR3 consists of 20 residues. The CDR3 reads CASSKKILETGLSSGNTIYF. As DNA, the CDR3 is TGTGCCAGCAGCAAGAAAATTTTGGAGACAGGACTTTCCTCTGGAAACACCATATATTTT.

CDR3 residues: CASRAVMNTEAFF. CDR3 nucleotides: TGTGCCAGCAGGGCCGTTATGAACACTGAAGCTTTCTTT. The chain recombines TRBV9 with TRBJ1-1; D is ambiguous. Trimming took 5 bases from V and 0 from J, leaving 8 bases between them. This CDR3 is built from 13 residues. Germline values: CDR1 SGDLS, CDR2 YYNGEE.

The chain employs TRBV12-5 and TRBJ2-3; D is possibly TRBD2 (6 bases). There are 15 residues in the CDR3. Germline V gene sequence: CDR1 LGHNT, CDR2 FRNRAP. The V end was cut by 6 bases, the J end by 0 bases, with 13 bases between. This CDR3 is CASGRGTASTDTQYF. The DNA of the CDR3 is TGTGCTAGTGGCCGGGGGACGGCTAGCACAGATACGCAGTATTTT.

This chain joins TRBV30 and TRBJ2-3, with 15 bases fitting TRBD2. The CDR3 is 21 residues long. Germline V gives CDR1 GTSNPN, CDR2 SVGIG (reference sequence). J gave up 2 bases and V 1 base, and 16 bases lay outside the gene matches. CDR3 sequence: CAWSAYNQMGLAGGPTDTQYF. The CDR3 nucleotides read TGTGCCTGGAGTGCCTACAACCAAATGGGACTAGCGGGAGGACCCACAGATACGCAGTATTTT.

The chain is built from TRBV9 and TRBJ1-2, with 8 bases identical to TRBD1. Looked up from germline, CDR1 is SGDLS and CDR2 is YYNGEE. The CDR3 is 16 residues long. With 2 bases clipped from V and 4 bases from J, the junction kept 10 bases outside the gene matches. The CDR3 nucleotides are TGTGCCAGCAGCGTCCCTACGACAGGGGAGGGCTATGGCTACACCTTC. Translation gives CASSVPTTGEGYGYTF.